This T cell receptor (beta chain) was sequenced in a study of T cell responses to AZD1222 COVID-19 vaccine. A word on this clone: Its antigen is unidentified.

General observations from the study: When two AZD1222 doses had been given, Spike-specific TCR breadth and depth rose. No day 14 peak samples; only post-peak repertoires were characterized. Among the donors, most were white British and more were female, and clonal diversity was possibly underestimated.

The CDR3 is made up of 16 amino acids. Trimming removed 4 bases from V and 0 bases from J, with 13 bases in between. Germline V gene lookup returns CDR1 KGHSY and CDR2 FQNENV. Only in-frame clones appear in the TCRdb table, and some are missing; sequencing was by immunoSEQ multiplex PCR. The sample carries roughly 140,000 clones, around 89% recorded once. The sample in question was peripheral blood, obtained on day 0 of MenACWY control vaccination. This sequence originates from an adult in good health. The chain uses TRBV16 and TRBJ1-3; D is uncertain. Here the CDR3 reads CASSPSGPNSGNTIYF. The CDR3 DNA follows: TGTGCCAGCAGCCCATCAGGACCCAACTCTGGAAACACCATATATTTT. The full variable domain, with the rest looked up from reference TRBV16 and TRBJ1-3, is GEEVAQTPKHLVRGEGQKAKLYCAPIKGHSYVFWYQQVLKNEFKFLISFQNENVFDETGMPKERFSAKCLPNSPCSLEIQATKLEDSAVYFCASSPSGPNSGNTIYFGEGSWLTVV.